A single sample gave rise to the 5 T cell receptor beta chains below, sequenced in a study of shared clonotypes between healthy human individuals. The protocol was immunoSEQ multiplex PCR, while the TCRdb copy is restricted to in-frame clones and leaves out a portion. The sample has a few hundred thousand clones; 97% are singletons. The material sequenced was naive CD4+ T cells sorted from blood. Subset defined: CD45RA+ positively selected. These receptors all stem from a woman in her 30s in good health.

On this clone itself: Distinct nucleotide sequences in the sample also encode this CDR3. V is TRBV9 and J is TRBJ1-5, with D unclear. CDR1 and CDR2 (germline): SGDLS, YYNGEE. The CDR3 contains 15 residues. V lost 2 bases, J lost 7 bases, and 16 bases lay in between. CDR3 sequence (DNA): TGTGCCAGCAGCGTGGGCCAGGCGGTGGGGCAGCCCCAGCATTTT. Amino acids: CASSVGQAVGQPQHF.

This chain links TRBV9 with TRBJ1-1; D remains ambiguous. The CDR3 totals 14 residues. Germline V gene data show CDR1 as SGDLS and CDR2 as YYNGEE. V was cut by 0 bases and J by 1 base, with 7 bases left in between. CDR3 amino acids: CASSVVAQNTEAFF. CDR3 sequence (DNA): TGTGCCAGCAGCGTAGTCGCCCAGAACACTGAAGCTTTCTTT.

This chain joins TRBV30 and TRBJ1-6; TRBD1 agrees at 7 bases. V shed 1 base and J 3 bases; nucleotides not matched to a gene: 6. This CDR3 region has 16 residues. Germline loops: CDR1 GTSNPN, CDR2 SVGIG (reference sequence). The CDR3, as DNA: TGTGCCTGGAGTGCAGAGACAGGGTACTATAATTCACCCCTCCACTTT. Its translation is CAWSAETGYYNSPLHF.

The chain is built from TRBV5-1 and TRBJ2-2, with D perhaps matching TRBD2 (6 bases). V lost 2 bases and J lost 0, with 8 bases in between. Germline V CDR1 and CDR2: SGHRS, YFSETQ. This CDR3 has 15 residues. Here the CDR3 DNA reads TGCGCCAGCAGCTTCAGCGGGTCGAACACCGGGGAGCTGTTTTTT. This translates into CASSFSGSNTGELFF.

This clone appeared a single time. This chain's CDR3 is CASSLYASGVRGLRDNEQFF. CDR3 sequence (DNA): TGTGCCAGCAGCTTATACGCTAGCGGGGTCCGCGGTCTTCGCGACAATGAGCAGTTCTTC. This chain links TRBV7-6 with TRBJ2-1; 9 bases fit TRBD2. The CDR3 consists of 20 residues. V lost 2 bases to trimming and J lost 5 bases; unmatched junction nucleotides: 19. Germline assignment: CDR1 SGHVS and CDR2 FNYEAQ.